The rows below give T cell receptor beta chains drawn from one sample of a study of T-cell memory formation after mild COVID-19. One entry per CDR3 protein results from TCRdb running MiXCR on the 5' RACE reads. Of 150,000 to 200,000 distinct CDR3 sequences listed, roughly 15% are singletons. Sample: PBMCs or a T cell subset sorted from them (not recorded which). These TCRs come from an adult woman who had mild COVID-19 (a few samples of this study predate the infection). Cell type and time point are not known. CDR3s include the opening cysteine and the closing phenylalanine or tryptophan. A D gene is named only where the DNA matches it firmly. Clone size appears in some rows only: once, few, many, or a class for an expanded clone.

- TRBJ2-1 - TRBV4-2 TGTGCCAGCAGCCCTCGATTCGACACTCCTTGGGACAATGAGCAGTTCTTC CASSPRFDTPWDNEQFF
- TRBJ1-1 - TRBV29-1 TGCAGCGCCTCTCGCGCACGTGTGAACACTGAAGCTTTCTTT CSASRARVNTEAFF
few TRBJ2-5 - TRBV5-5 TGTGCCAGCAGCTTGGAGGAGAGCAAAGAGACCCAGTACTTC CASSLEESKETQYF
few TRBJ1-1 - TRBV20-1 TGCAGTGCTATCGCGAACACTGAAGCTTTCTTT CSAIANTEAFF
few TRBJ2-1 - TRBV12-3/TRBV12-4 TGTGCCAGCAGGTTAGGGCAGGCTTCCTACAATGAGCAGTTCTTC CASRLGQASYNEQFF
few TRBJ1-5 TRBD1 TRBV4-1 TGCGCCAGCAGCCTTGGACAGGGCCTTGGCAATCAGCCCCAGCATTTT CASSLGQGLGNQPQHF
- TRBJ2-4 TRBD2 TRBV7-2 TGTGCCAGCAGCAAGACTAGCCCCCCAAACATTCAGTACTTC CASSKTSPPNIQYF
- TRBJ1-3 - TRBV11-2 TGTGCCAGCAGCTTAGGCGATTGGACAGTCTCTGGAAACACCATATATTTT CASSLGDWTVSGNTIYF
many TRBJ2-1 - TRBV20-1 TGCAGTGCTAGCCTAAGGAATGAGCAGTTCTTC CSASLRNEQFF
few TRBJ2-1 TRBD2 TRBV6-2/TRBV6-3 TGTGCCAGCTCCTACCTCGTACTAGCGGAATACAATGAGCAGTTCTTC CASSYLVLAEYNEQFF
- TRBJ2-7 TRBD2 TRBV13 TGTGCCAGCACTAAGGGGAGGGGCTCCTACGAGCAGTACTTC CASTKGRGSYEQYF
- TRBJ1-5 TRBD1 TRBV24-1 TGTGCCACCAGAGGACAGGGGAGCAATCAGCCCCAGCATTTT CATRGQGSNQPQHF
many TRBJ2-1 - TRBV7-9 TGTGCCAGCAGCTTAACATACAATGAGCAGTTCTTC CASSLTYNEQFF
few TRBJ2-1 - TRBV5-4 TGTGCCAGCAGCTGGGAGACAGTCACTTACAATGAGCAGTTCTTC CASSWETVTYNEQFF
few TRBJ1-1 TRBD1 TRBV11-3 TGTGCCAGCAGCTCCAGACAGGGAGGGGGCACTGAAGCTTTCTTT CASSSRQGGGTEAFF
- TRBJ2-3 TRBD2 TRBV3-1 TGTGCCAGCAGCCAAGATAGCACTAGCGGGGGCACAGATACGCAGTATTTT CASSQDSTSGGTDTQYF
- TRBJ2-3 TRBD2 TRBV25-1 TGTGCCAGCAGTGAAGAACTAGCGGGGACTAGCACAGATACGCAGTATTTT CASSEELAGTSTDTQYF
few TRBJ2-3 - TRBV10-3 TGTGCCATCAGGGGGACCACGAAGGATACGCAGTATTTT CAIRGTTKDTQYF
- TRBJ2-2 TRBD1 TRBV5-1 TGCGCCAGCAGCTGGGACAGGGAGAGCGGGGAGCTGTTTTTT CASSWDRESGELFF
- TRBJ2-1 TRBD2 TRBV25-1 TGTGCCAGCAGTGAGGGACTAGGCTCCTACAATGAGCAGTTCTTC CASSEGLGSYNEQFF
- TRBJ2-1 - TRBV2 TGTGCCAGCAGGACGGGGAGCTCCTACAATGAGCAGTTCTTC CASRTGSSYNEQFF
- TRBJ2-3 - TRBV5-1 TGCGCCAGCAGCTTGGATGGAGATTTCACAGATACGCAGTATTTT CASSLDGDFTDTQYF
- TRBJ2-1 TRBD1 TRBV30 TGTGCCTGCCCCGGGACAGGGGGCAATGAGCAGTTCTTC CACPGTGGNEQFF
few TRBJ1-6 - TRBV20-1 TGCAGTGCTAGGAGGGGCAGGGAGAATTCACCCCTCCACTTT CSARRGRENSPLHF
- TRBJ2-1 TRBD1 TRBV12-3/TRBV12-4 TGTGCCAGCAGTTCAACAGGGGGCGCTTTCAATGAGCAGTTCTTC CASSSTGGAFNEQFF
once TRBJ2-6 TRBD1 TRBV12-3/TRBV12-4 TGTGCCAGCAGGGCCCGGGACAGGGCCGGGGCCAACGTCCTGAATTTC CASRARDRAGANVLNF
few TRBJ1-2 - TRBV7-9 TGTGCCAGCAGCTTTGCTCTGAACTATGGCTACACCTTC CASSFALNYGYTF
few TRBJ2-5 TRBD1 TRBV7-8 TGTGCCAGCAGCCCGGACAGGGGGGTACGAGAGACCCAGTACTTC CASSPDRGVRETQYF
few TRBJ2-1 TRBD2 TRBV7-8 TGTGCCAGCAGCCCCCGTCTGTGGGGGGAGGGTTACAATGAGCAGTTCTTC CASSPRLWGEGYNEQFF
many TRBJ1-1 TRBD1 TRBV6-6 TGTGCCAGCAGTTCCCCGGGACAGGGATACACTGAAGCTTTCTTT CASSSPGQGYTEAFF
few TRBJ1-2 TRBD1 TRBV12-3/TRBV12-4 TGTGCCAGCACTCCTAGTCGCACAGGGGGCTATGGCTACACCTTC CASTPSRTGGYGYTF
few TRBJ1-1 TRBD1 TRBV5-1 TGCGCCAGCAGCAAGGGACAGGGGGCTCAAGGCACTGAAGCTTTCTTT CASSKGQGAQGTEAFF
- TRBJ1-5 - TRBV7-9 TGTGCCAGCAGCTTAGACGACGGGCCCCAGCATTTT CASSLDDGPQHF
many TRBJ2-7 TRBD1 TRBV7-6 TGTGCCAGCAGCTTAGCGGACAGGAGGTACGAGCAGTACTTC CASSLADRRYEQYF
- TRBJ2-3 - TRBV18 TGTGCCAGCTCGGATTATTGGGGGGATCACACAGATACGCAGTATTTT CASSDYWGDHTDTQYF
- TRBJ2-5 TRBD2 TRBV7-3 TGTGCCAGCAGAGCGGGGGTCGGAGAGACCCAGTACTTC CASRAGVGETQYF
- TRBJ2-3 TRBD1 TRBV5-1 TGCGCCAGCAGCGAGACCGGGACAGGGGTCACAGATACGCAGTATTTT CASSETGTGVTDTQYF
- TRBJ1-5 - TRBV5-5 TGTGCCAGCAGCTTGGGGCAGGCAGGGTACCACCCCGCTCGCAATCAGCCCCAGCATTTT CASSLGQAGYHPARNQPQHF
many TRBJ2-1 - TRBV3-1 TGTGCCAGCAGCTGGAACCTAGTCCATGAGCAGTTCTTC CASSWNLVHEQFF
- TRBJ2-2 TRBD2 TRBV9 TGTGCCAGCAGCCCCGGACTAGCGGGGGGGCCGGAGCTGTTTTTT CASSPGLAGGPELFF
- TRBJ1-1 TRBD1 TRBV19 TGTGCCAGTGGGGGGGGACAGGGATTCTACACTGAAGCTTTCTTT CASGGGQGFYTEAFF
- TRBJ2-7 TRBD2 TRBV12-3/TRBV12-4 TGTGCCAGCAGTTTCCCGGGACTAGCGGGGGGCCCGTTAGAGCAGTACTTC CASSFPGLAGGPLEQYF
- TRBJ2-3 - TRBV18 TGTGCCAGCTCACCGCCAGGGCAACCAGATACGCAGTATTTT CASSPPGQPDTQYF
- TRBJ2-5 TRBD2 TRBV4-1 TGCGCCAGCAGCCAACTAGCGGGGACACCTAGGACCCAGTACTTC CASSQLAGTPRTQYF
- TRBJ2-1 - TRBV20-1 TGCAGTGCTCTTGGCAGGGTCCGCAATGAGCAGTTCTTC CSALGRVRNEQFF
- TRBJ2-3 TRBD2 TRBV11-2 TGTGCCAGCAGGACTAGGACTAGCGGGAGTAGCACAGATACGCAGTATTTT CASRTRTSGSSTDTQYF